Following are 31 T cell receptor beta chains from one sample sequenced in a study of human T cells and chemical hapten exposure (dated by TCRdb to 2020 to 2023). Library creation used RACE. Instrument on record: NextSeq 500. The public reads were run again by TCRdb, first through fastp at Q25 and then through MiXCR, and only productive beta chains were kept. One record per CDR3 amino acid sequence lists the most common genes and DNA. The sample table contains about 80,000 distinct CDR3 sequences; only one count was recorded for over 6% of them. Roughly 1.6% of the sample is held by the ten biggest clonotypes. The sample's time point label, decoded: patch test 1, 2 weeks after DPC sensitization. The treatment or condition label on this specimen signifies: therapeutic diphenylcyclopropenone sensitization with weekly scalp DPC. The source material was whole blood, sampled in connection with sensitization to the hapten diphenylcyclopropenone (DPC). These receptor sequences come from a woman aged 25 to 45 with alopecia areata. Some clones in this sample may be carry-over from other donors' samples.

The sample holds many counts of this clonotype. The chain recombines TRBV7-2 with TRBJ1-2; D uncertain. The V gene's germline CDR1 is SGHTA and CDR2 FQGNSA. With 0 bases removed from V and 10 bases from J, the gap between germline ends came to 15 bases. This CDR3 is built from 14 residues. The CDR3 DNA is TGTGCCAGCAGCTTAGCGTTCGCAGGTAGTTCCTACACCTTC. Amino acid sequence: CASSLAFAGSSYTF.

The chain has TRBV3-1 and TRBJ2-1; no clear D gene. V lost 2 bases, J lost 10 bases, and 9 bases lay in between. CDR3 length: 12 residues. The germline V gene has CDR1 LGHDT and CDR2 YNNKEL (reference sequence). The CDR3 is CASSQSEYEQFF. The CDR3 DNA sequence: TGTGCCAGCAGCCAAAGTGAGTACGAGCAGTTCTTC.

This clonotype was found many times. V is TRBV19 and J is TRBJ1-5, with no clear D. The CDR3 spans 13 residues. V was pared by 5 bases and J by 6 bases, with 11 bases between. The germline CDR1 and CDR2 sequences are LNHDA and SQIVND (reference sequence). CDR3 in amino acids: CASSDGISQPQHF. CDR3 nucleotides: TGTGCCAGTAGTGACGGGATCTCTCAGCCCCAGCATTTT.

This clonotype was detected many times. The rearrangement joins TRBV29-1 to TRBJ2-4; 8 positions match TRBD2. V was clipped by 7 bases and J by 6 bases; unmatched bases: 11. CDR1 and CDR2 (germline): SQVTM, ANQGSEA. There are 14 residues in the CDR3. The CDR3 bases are TGCAGCGGCCTCGGGGGGGCATGGGGAAACATTCAGTACTTC. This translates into CSGLGGAWGNIQYF.

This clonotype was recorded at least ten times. The chain's CDR3 is CASSPPGTPLGQPQHF. CDR3 DNA sequence: TGTGCCAGCTCACCCCCCGGGACACCTTTAGGTCAGCCCCAGCATTTT. The genes are TRBV18 and TRBJ1-5, with D possibly matching TRBD1 (6 bases). This CDR3 has 16 amino acids. Trimming shortened V by 3 bases and J by 6 bases, and 18 bases separated the two germline ends. Germline V gene sequence: CDR1 KGHSH, CDR2 LQKENI.

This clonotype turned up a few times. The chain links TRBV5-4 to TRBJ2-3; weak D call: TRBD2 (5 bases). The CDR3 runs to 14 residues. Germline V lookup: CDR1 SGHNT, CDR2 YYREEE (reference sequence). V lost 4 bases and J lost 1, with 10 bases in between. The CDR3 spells CASSHGVGTDTQYF. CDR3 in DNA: TGTGCCAGCAGCCACGGGGTTGGCACAGATACGCAGTATTTT.

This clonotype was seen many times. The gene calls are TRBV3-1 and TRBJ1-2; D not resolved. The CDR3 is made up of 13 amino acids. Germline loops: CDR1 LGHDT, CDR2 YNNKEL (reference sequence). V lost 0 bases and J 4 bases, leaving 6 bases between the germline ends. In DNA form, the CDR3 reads TGTGCCAGCAGCCAAGATCTGCCCTATGGCTACACCTTC. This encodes CASSQDLPYGYTF.

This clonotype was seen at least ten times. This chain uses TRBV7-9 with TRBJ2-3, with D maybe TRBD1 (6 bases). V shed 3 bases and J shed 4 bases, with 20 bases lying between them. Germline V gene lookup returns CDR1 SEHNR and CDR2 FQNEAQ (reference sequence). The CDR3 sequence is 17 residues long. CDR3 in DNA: TGTGCCAGCAGCTTCAACACCCTCCCTGGGGGCCCAGATACGCAGTATTTT. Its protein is CASSFNTLPGGPDTQYF.

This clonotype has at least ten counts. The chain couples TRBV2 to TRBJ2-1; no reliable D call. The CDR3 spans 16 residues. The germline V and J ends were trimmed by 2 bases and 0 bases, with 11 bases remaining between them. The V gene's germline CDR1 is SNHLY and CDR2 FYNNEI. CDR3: CASSERPLSSYNEQFF. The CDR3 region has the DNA TGTGCCAGCAGTGAACGACCTCTCAGCTCCTACAATGAGCAGTTCTTC.

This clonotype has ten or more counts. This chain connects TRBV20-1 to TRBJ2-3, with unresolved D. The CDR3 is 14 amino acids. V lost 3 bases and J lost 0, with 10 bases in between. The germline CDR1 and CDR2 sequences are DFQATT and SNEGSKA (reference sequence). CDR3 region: CSASSSESTDTQYF. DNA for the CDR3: TGCAGTGCTAGCTCGAGCGAGAGCACAGATACGCAGTATTTT.

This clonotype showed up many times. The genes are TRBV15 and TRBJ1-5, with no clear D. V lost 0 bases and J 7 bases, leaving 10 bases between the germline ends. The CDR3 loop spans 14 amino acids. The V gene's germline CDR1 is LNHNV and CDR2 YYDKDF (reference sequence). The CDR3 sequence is CATSRDLLTQPQHF. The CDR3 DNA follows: TGTGCCACCAGCAGAGATCTCCTAACACAGCCCCAGCATTTT.

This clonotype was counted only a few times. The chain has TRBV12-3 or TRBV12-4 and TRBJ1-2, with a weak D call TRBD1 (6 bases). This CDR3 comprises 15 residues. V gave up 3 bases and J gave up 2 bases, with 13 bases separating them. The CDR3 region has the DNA TGTGCCAGCAGTTTTAGGGGGGGAGGGAACTATGGCTACACCTTC. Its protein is CASSFRGGGNYGYTF.

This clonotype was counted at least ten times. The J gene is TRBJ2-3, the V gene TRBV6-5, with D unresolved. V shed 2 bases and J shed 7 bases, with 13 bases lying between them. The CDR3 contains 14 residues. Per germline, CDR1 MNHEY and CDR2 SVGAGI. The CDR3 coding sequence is TGTGCCAGCAGTTACAGCACTGGTGGATATACGCAGTATTTT. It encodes CASSYSTGGYTQYF.

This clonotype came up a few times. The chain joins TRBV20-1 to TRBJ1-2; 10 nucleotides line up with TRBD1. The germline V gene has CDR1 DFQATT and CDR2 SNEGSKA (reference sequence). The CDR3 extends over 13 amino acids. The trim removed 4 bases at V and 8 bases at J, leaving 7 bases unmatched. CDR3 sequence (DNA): TGCAGTGCTAAGACAGGGGGCGTGGGGGGCTACACCTTC. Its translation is CSAKTGGVGGYTF.

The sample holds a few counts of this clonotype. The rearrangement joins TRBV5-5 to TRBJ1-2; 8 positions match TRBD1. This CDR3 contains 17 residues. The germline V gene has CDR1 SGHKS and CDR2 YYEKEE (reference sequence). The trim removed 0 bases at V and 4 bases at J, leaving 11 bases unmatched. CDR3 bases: TGTGCCAGCAGCTTGGTTAGCGCCGGACAGGGACCCTATGGCTACACCTTC. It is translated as CASSLVSAGQGPYGYTF.

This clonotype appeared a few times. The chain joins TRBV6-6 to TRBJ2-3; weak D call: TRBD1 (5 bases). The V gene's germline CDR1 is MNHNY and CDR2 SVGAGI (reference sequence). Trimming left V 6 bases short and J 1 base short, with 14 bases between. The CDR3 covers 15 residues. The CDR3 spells CASSPTDTRTDTQYF. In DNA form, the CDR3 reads TGTGCCAGCAGCCCGACAGATACCCGCACAGATACGCAGTATTTT.

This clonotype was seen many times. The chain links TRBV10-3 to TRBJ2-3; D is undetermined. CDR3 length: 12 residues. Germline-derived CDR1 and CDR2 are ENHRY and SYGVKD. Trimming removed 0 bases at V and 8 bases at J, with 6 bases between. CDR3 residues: CAISESGATQYF. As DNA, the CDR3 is TGTGCCATCAGTGAGTCTGGAGCTACGCAGTATTTT.

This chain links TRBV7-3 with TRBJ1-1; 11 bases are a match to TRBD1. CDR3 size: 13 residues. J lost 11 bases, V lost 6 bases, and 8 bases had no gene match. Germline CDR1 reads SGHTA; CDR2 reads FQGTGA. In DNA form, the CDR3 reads TGTGCCAGCAGTTTAGGACAGGGGGCCGGGGCTTTCTTT. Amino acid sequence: CASSLGQGAGAFF.

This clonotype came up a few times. The CDR3 nucleotides are TGTGCCAGCTCAACCGGCGTTAACACTGAAGCTTTCTTT. Translation gives CASSTGVNTEAFF. The chain has TRBV18 and TRBJ1-1; no reliable D call. Germline V CDR1 and CDR2: KGHSH, LQKENI. This CDR3 is 13 amino acids long. The V end was cut by 5 bases, the J end by 2 bases, with 9 bases between. Full variable domain (rest looked up from reference TRBV18 and TRBJ1-1): NAGVMQNPRHLVRRRGQEARLRCSPMKGHSHVYWYRQLPEEGLKFMVYLQKENIIDESGMPKERFSAEFPKEGPSILRIQQVVRGDSAAYFCASSTGVNTEAFFGQGTRLTVV.

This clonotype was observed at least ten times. CDR3 amino acids: CASSLGDGAYNEQFF. The CDR3 nucleotides are TGCGCCAGCAGCTTGGGGGACGGGGCCTACAATGAGCAGTTCTTC. The V call is TRBV5-1, the J call TRBJ2-1; D is tentatively TRBD1 or TRBD2 (5 bases each). V shed 0 bases and J shed 2 bases, with 9 bases lying between them. CDR3 length: 15 residues. Germline V lookup: CDR1 SGHRS, CDR2 YFSETQ.

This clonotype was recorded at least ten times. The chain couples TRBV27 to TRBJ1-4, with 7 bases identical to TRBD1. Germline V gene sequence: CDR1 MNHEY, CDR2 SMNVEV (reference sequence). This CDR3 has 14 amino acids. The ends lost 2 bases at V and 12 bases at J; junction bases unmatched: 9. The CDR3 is CASSLQGGQPELFF. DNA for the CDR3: TGTGCCAGCAGTTTACAGGGGGGACAGCCTGAACTGTTTTTT.

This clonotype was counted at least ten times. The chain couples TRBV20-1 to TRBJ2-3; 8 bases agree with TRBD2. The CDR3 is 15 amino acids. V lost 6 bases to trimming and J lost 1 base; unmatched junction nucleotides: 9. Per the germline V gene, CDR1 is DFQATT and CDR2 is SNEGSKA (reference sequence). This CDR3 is CSANSGAWGTDTQYF. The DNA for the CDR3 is TGCAGTGCAAATAGCGGGGCTTGGGGCACAGATACGCAGTATTTT.

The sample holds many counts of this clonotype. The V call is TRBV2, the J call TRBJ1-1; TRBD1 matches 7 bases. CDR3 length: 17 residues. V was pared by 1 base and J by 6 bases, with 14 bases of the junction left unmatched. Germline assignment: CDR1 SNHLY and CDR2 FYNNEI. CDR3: CASSEGGTEGAGAEAFF. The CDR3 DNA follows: TGTGCCAGCAGTGAAGGGGGGACAGAGGGAGCAGGGGCTGAAGCTTTCTTT.

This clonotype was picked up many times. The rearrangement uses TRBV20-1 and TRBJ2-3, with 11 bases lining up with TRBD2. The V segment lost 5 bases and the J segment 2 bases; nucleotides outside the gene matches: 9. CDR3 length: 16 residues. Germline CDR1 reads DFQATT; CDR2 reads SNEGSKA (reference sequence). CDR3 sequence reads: CSASSRLAGTTDTQYF. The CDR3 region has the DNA TGCAGTGCTTCCTCGAGACTAGCGGGGACCACAGATACGCAGTATTTT.

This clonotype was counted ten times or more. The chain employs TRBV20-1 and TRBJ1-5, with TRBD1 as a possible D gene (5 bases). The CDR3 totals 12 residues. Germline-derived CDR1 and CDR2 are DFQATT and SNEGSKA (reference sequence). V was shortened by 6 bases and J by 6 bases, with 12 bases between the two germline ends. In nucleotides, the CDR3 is TGCAGTGCCGGCAGGGAGGGTCAGCCCCAGCATTTT. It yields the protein CSAGREGQPQHF.

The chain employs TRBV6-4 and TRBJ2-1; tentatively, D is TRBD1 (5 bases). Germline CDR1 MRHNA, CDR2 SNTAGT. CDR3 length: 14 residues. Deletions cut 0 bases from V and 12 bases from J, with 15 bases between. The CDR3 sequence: CASSDSRSGNLQFF. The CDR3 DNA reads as TGTGCCAGCAGTGACTCTCGATCAGGGAACCTGCAGTTCTTC.

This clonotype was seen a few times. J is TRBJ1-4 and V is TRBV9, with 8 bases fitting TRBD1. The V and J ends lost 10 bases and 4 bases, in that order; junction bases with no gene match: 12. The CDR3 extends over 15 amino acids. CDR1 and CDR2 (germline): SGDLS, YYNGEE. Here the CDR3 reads CASPDRVGLNEKLFF. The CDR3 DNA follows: TGTGCCTCTCCGGACAGGGTAGGGCTTAATGAAAAACTGTTTTTT.

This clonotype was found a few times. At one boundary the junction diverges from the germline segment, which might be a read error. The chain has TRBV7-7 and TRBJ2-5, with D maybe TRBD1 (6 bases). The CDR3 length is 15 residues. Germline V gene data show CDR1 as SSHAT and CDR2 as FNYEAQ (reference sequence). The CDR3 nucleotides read TGTGCTAGCAGCCGTAGAGGGGGTCAGGAAGAGACCCAGTACTTC. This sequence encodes CASSRRGGQEETQYF.

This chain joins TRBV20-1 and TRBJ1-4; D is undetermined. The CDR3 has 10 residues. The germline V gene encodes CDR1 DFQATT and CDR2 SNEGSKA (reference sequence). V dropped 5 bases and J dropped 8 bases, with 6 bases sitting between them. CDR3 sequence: CSALEEKLFF. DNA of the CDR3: TGCAGTGCTTTGGAGGAAAAACTGTTTTTT.

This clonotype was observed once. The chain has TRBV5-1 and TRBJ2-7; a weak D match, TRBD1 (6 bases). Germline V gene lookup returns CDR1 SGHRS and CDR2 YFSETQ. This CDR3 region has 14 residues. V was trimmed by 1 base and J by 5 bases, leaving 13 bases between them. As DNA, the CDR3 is TGCGCCAGCAGCTTGCGGTCAGGGGCCGACGAGCAGTACTTC. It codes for CASSLRSGADEQYF.

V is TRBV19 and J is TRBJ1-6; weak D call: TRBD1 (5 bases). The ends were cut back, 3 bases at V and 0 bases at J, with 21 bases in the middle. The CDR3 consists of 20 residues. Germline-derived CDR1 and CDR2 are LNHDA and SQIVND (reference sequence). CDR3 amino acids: CASSMNGVGTTRSYNSPLHF. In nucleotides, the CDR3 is TGTGCCAGTAGTATGAACGGCGTGGGGACCACGCGCTCCTATAATTCACCCCTCCACTTT.